This TCR beta chain emerged from a study of blood T cell repertoires in COVID-19. Study-wide background: T cells, B-cell-depleted T cells, or PBMCs provided the cDNA or gDNA that served as material.

Original methodology: Cell counts per sample came from amplifying reference gene primers. Libraries were prepared by immunoSEQ multiplex PCR; TCRdb keeps only in-frame clonotypes and omits some of them. The V and J calls and the clone size are those of that table, but D and trimming were determined from the DNA. This table has roughly 260,000 clones, around 87% appearing once. This receptor was taken from a woman aged 45-65 years who had recovered from COVID-19. The sample consisted of peripheral blood.

CDR3 protein: CASRRGEGNYGYTF. CDR3 DNA: TGTGCCAGCAGACGAGGTGAAGGTAACTATGGCTACACCTTC. The chain carries TRBV5-4 and TRBJ1-2; no firm D call. The CDR3 consists of 14 residues. The V gene lost 5 bases and the J gene lost 1 base, with 12 bases spanning the gap. Germline CDR1 SGHNT, CDR2 YYREEE (reference sequence).